These 6 T cell receptor beta chains originate from one sample sequenced in a study of PD-1 blockade in classical Hodgkin lymphoma (dated by TCRdb to 2018 to 2021). The library was produced with the immunoSEQ multiplex PCR assay. TCRdb obtained this table from immuneACCESS and retained in-frame rearrangements with V and J assigned. These tables miss some clones; where compared with another copy, unresolved V genes account for less than half of the shortfall, and the remainder is unexplained. This sample is represented by roughly 100,000 clones; 89% of them were singletons. The ten largest clones represent about 20% of the sample. What the time point label conveys for this sample: cycle 4 day 1 (C4D1), after less than 7 weeks of nivolumab. Every trial patient had relapsed after autologous stem cell transplantation, and cohorts A, B and C differed in prior brentuximab vedotin exposure. The source material was peripheral blood mononuclear cells (PBMCs), sampled before the fourth cycle of nivolumab. These receptors originate from a human donor with classical Hodgkin lymphoma.

The chain couples TRBV13 to TRBJ1-2; 8 nucleotides agree with TRBD1. Per germline, CDR1 PRHDT and CDR2 FYEKMQ (reference sequence). The CDR3 is made up of 14 amino acids. V trimming: 0 bases; J trimming: 5 bases; junction bases outside the gene matches: 2. CDR3 in amino acids: CASSLGTGEYGYTF. For the CDR3, the DNA is TGTGCCAGCAGCTTAGGGACAGGGGAGTATGGCTACACCTTC.

This CDR3 is CASSLTGDNYGYTF. The CDR3 coding sequence is TGTGCCAGCAGCTTGACAGGGGATAACTATGGCTACACCTTC. The chain employs TRBV7-9 and TRBJ1-2; 8 bases match TRBD1. The CDR3 runs 14 residues. Looked up from germline, CDR1 is SEHNR and CDR2 is FQNEAQ (reference sequence). Trimming took 3 bases from V and 1 from J; bases not matched to a gene: 1.

The rearrangement joins TRBV15 to TRBJ1-1; maybe TRBD1 (5 bases). Germline V gene lookup returns CDR1 LNHNV and CDR2 YYDKDF (reference sequence). Trimming took 8 bases from V and 0 from J, leaving 16 bases between them. CDR3 length: 15 amino acids. DNA for the CDR3: TGTGCCACCTCCCGGGGACCCCCGTTGAACACTGAAGCTTTCTTT. Protein sequence: CATSRGPPLNTEAFF.

The gene calls are TRBV11-3 and TRBJ2-7; D is perhaps TRBD1 (5 bases). This CDR3 comprises 16 residues. Trimming pared 3 bases from V and 6 bases from J, leaving 21 bases between. The V gene's germline CDR1 is SGHNT and CDR2 YENEEA. The CDR3 bases are TGTGCCAGCAGCTTGGGTCAGGGTGATAGTGTGGGCGAGCAGTACTTC. It codes for CASSLGQGDSVGEQYF. Full variable domain (outside the CDR3, taken from reference TRBV11-3 and TRBJ2-7): EAGVVQSPRYKIIEKKQPVAFWCNPISGHNTLYWYLQNLGQGPELLIRYENEEAVDDSQLPKDRFSAERLKGVDSTLKIQPAELGDSAVYLCASSLGQGDSVGEQYFGPGTRLTVT.

The chain recombines TRBV19 with TRBJ1-1; D unclear. Trimming shortened V by 5 bases and J by 1 base, and 2 bases separated the two germline ends. Germline V gene sequence: CDR1 LNHDA, CDR2 SQIVND (reference sequence). CDR3 length equals 11 residues. The CDR3 DNA follows: TGTGCCAGTAGTGGGAACACTGAAGCTTTCTTT. It is translated as CASSGNTEAFF.

This chain connects TRBV27 to TRBJ2-1; D is perhaps TRBD1 or TRBD2 (6 bases each). CDR3 size: 12 residues. V lost 3 bases and J 8 bases, leaving 8 bases between the germline ends. CDR1 and CDR2 from the germline V gene are MNHEY and SMNVEV (reference sequence). CDR3 sequence (DNA): TGTGCCAGCAGTTTCGGGGGCTATGAGCAGTTCTTC. It yields the protein CASSFGGYEQFF.